The 14 T cell receptor beta chains below come from one sample, sequenced in a study of T cells in Graves' hyperthyroidism and ophthalmopathy. The investigators amplified TCR beta CDR3 regions from RNA transcripts. The HTBI primer set drove a first-round RT-PCR of the TCR CDR3. TCRdb fed the multiplex PCR reads into MiXCR, producing one record per CDR3 protein. The table lists around 700,000 distinct CDR3 sequences, roughly 32% of them singletons. The sample comprised blood. These receptors all come from a middle-aged woman with Graves' hyperthyroidism.

The CDR3 region is CASTRGGQGNQPQHF. The CDR3 bases are TGTGCCAGTACAAGAGGCGGGCAGGGCAATCAGCCCCAGCATTTT. The rearrangement uses TRBV19 and TRBJ1-5; D is unclear. The length of the CDR3 is 15 residues. Germline loops: CDR1 LNHDA, CDR2 SQIVND (reference sequence). V was trimmed by 7 bases and J by 2 bases, leaving 15 bases between them.

In its sample, this clonotype was seen a few times. This chain uses TRBV19 with TRBJ1-4; D may be TRBD1 (5 bases). Germline V gives CDR1 LNHDA, CDR2 SQIVND (reference sequence). The CDR3 loop spans 13 amino acids. Trimming removed 10 bases from V and 4 bases from J, with 13 bases in between. This CDR3 reads CATGTALNEKLFF. The DNA of the CDR3 is TGTGCCACCGGGACGGCTCTTAATGAAAAACTGTTTTTT.

The chain is built from TRBV10-1 and TRBJ1-2, with D tentatively TRBD1 (6 bases). Germline assignment: CDR1 WNHNN and CDR2 SYGVQD (reference sequence). Trimming took off 10 bases at V and 3 bases at J, with 21 bases between the two ends. CDR3 length: 15 amino acids. The chain's CDR3 is CAIGYGGGPDYGYTF. CDR3 nucleotide sequence: TGCGCCATCGGGTATGGGGGGGGCCCGGACTATGGCTACACCTTC.

This clonotype was counted at least ten times. The rearrangement links TRBV7-9 to TRBJ1-2, with D unclear. Germline lookup yields CDR1 SEHNR and CDR2 FQNEAQ (reference sequence). The CDR3 has 15 residues. Trimming took off 4 bases at V and 8 bases at J, with 20 bases between the two ends. The CDR3 loop reads CASSWEVGVREGYTF. The CDR3 coding sequence is TGTGCCAGCAGCTGGGAAGTTGGTGTGAGGGAGGGCTACACCTTC.

In regard to this clonotype: The junction differs from germline at one of its ends, possibly a read error. The gene calls are TRBV3-1 and TRBJ1-2; possibly TRBD1 for D (5 bases). The CDR3 sequence is 15 residues long. The germline V gene has CDR1 LGHDT and CDR2 YNNKEL (reference sequence). Written as DNA, the CDR3 is TGTGCCAGCAGCCAAGATCTAATGGAATCGCAGGGCTGCACCTTC. Its protein is CASSQDLMESQGCTF.

V and J are TRBV19 and TRBJ2-7; 7 bases align to TRBD1. This CDR3 spans 14 amino acids. Germline V gene data show CDR1 as LNHDA and CDR2 as SQIVND (reference sequence). Losses at the gene ends were 6 bases for V and 0 bases for J; bases not matched to a gene: 5. The CDR3 reads CASRKTGISYEQYF. Written as DNA, the CDR3 is TGTGCCAGTAGGAAGACAGGGATCTCCTACGAGCAGTACTTC.

V and J are TRBV6-5 and TRBJ1-1, with TRBD1 matching 7 bases. The CDR3 runs to 13 residues. Unmatched junction bases numbered 6, after V lost 7 bases and J lost 4 bases. CDR1 MNHEY and CDR2 SVGAGI come from the germline V gene. The CDR3 region is CASIWAGGTEAFF. Here the CDR3 DNA reads TGTGCCAGCATTTGGGCAGGGGGCACTGAAGCTTTCTTT.

V gene TRBV12-3 or TRBV12-4 combines with J gene TRBJ1-5, with D possibly TRBD1 on 6 matching bases. Between the trimmed V and J ends, which lost 3 bases and 4 bases, there was a span of 13 bases. CDR3 length equals 15 residues. CDR3 in amino acids: CASSFAGVGNQPQHF. The CDR3, as DNA: TGTGCCAGCAGTTTCGCAGGGGTAGGGAATCAGCCCCAGCATTTT.

This clonotype was seen ten or more times. The J gene is TRBJ1-6, the V gene TRBV10-2; D gene uncertain. CDR1 WSHSY and CDR2 SAAADI come from the germline V gene. CDR3 length: 12 amino acids. V lost 6 bases and J 8 bases, leaving 8 bases between the germline ends. The CDR3 spells CASRLMYSPLHF. The CDR3, as DNA: TGCGCCAGCAGACTGATGTATTCACCCCTCCACTTT.

This clonotype was found a few times. The J gene is TRBJ1-1, the V gene TRBV6-1; D unclear. Germline V gives CDR1 MNHNS, CDR2 SASEGT. This CDR3 is built from 12 residues. V lost 11 bases to trimming and J lost 1 base, with 11 bases between them. The CDR3 loop reads CAAKGWNTEAFF. CDR3 DNA: TGTGCCGCAAAAGGGTGGAACACTGAAGCTTTCTTT.

About this clonotype itself: This could be a read error, since a much larger clone is one nucleotide away. The V and J genes are TRBV20-1 and TRBJ1-2, with a possible D match to TRBD1 (5 bases). The germline V gene encodes CDR1 DFQATT and CDR2 SNEGSKA (reference sequence). V lost 4 bases and J lost 4, with 13 bases in between. The CDR3 length is 13 residues. The CDR3 sequence is CSAKNGGGYGYTF. CDR3 DNA sequence: TGCAGTGCTAAAAACGGGGGAGGCTATGGCTACACCTTC.

This clonotype was found a few times. The rearrangement links TRBV6-1 to TRBJ1-5, with a tentative D call TRBD1 (5 bases). The CDR3 extends over 14 amino acids. V lost 8 bases to trimming and J lost 4 bases, with 15 bases between them. Germline loops: CDR1 MNHNS, CDR2 SASEGT. CDR3 nucleotides: TGTGCCAGCGGAGGGACTGAGTTTAATCAGCCCCAGCATTTT. It yields the protein CASGGTEFNQPQHF.

There are a few counts of this clonotype. V usage is TRBV28 and J usage is TRBJ1-2; weak D call: TRBD1 (6 bases). This CDR3 contains 12 residues. V was trimmed by 10 bases and J by 5 bases, leaving 14 bases between them. Germline V gene sequence: CDR1 MDHEN, CDR2 SYDVKM. The CDR3 bases are TGTGCCACCCGGGGGGGCTCATATGGCTACACCTTC. Protein: CATRGGSYGYTF.

This sequence joins TRBV29-1 and TRBJ2-3, with TRBD2 matching 8 bases. Trimming removed 6 bases from V and 0 bases from J; junction bases left unmatched: 5. This CDR3 has 14 amino acids. Per germline, CDR1 SQVTM and CDR2 ANQGSEA. The CDR3 sequence: CSVGIAGSTDTQYF. The CDR3 coding sequence is TGCAGCGTCGGAATAGCGGGGAGCACAGATACGCAGTATTTT.